Below are 9 T cell receptor beta chains sequenced from a single sample in a study of beta chain features in type 1 diabetes (dated by TCRdb to between 2017 and 2018). Library preparation was by the immunoSEQ multiplex PCR assay. All of the isolated RNA was reverse transcribed with the High Capacity cDNA Reverse Transcription Kit, so expressed TCRB transcripts were sequenced. TCRdb provides this immuneACCESS table in a form limited to in-frame rearrangements. Some clones are lacking; in checked studies, under half of them reflect an unresolved V gene, and why the rest are absent is not known. The sample table shows some 410,000 clones, and 11% are seen once. The ten largest account for roughly 0.046% of the sample. Sequencing was carried out using naive CD4+ T cells from blood. The cell subset or site label, read with the paper, signifies: true naive CD4+ T cells. All receptors come from a woman aged 18-30 years in good health.

The sample holds a few counts of this clone. This chain joins TRBV7-9 and TRBJ2-4; 8 bases are shared with TRBD1. Germline V gives CDR1 SEHNR, CDR2 FQNEAQ (reference sequence). The junction had 6 bases not matched to a gene; V was cut back by 0 bases and J by 2 bases. This CDR3 has 17 residues. CDR3 sequence: CASSLAGTGGTKNIQYF. In DNA, the CDR3 is TGTGCCAGCAGCTTAGCGGGGACAGGCGGTACCAAAAACATTCAGTACTTC.

This clone was observed a few times. V gene TRBV2 combines with J gene TRBJ2-5; possible D gene TRBD1, 6 bases. CDR1 SNHLY and CDR2 FYNNEI come from the germline V gene. This CDR3 spans 12 amino acids. V was clipped by 8 bases and J by 5 bases, with 12 bases between them. CDR3 in DNA: TGTGCCAGCCGGACAGATCATGAGACCCAGTACTTC. This sequence encodes CASRTDHETQYF.

The chain carries TRBV11-1 and TRBJ1-1, with D tentatively TRBD1 (6 bases). The CDR3 spans 14 residues. V was cut by 5 bases and J by 6 bases, with 16 bases left in between. CDR1 is SGHAT, CDR2 FQDESV, per germline (reference sequence). CDR3 nucleotide sequence: TGTGCCAGCAGCCCGAACAGGGATCACGCTGAAGCTTTCTTT. Amino acids: CASSPNRDHAEAFF.

The chain is built from TRBV11-2 and TRBJ1-1, with a tentative D call TRBD1 (6 bases). V dropped 3 bases and J dropped 6 bases, with 17 bases sitting between them. Germline V lookup: CDR1 SGHAT, CDR2 FQNNGV. The CDR3 runs to 15 residues. The DNA for the CDR3 is TGTGCCAGCAGCTTCCAACAGGGTTTTGGACCTGAAGCTTTCTTT. It yields the protein CASSFQQGFGPEAFF.

The genes are TRBV2 and TRBJ1-2; D is ambiguous. CDR1 and CDR2 (germline): SNHLY, FYNNEI. This CDR3 has 12 residues. The germline V and J ends were trimmed by 5 bases and 0 bases, with 4 bases remaining between them. CDR3 DNA: TGTGCCAGCAGTTACACTAACTATGGCTACACCTTC. Its protein product is CASSYTNYGYTF.

This clone has just a few counts. The chain combines TRBV29-1 with TRBJ2-3; 8 bases map to TRBD2. The CDR3 is made up of 15 amino acids. Germline-derived CDR1 and CDR2 are SQVTM and ANQGSEA. V gave up 7 bases and J gave up 3 bases; unmatched junction bases: 12. CDR3 in DNA: TGCAGCGCCGGGAAGCTAGCGGGCGTAACAGATACGCAGTATTTT. Its protein product is CSAGKLAGVTDTQYF.

This clone has more than one count but fewer than ten. The gene calls are TRBV7-8 and TRBJ1-4; D is unresolved. Trimming left V 0 bases short and J 1 base short, with 9 bases between. The CDR3 has 16 residues. CDR1 and CDR2 (germline): SGHVS, FQNEAQ. The CDR3 sequence: CASSLARAETNEKLFF. CDR3 in DNA: TGTGCCAGCAGCTTAGCGCGGGCGGAAACTAATGAAAAACTGTTTTTT.

The chain employs TRBV6-5 and TRBJ2-5, with D perhaps TRBD1 or TRBD2 (5 bases each). The CDR3 is made up of 15 amino acids. V lost 6 bases and J 1 base, leaving 15 bases between the germline ends. Germline values: CDR1 MNHEY, CDR2 SVGAGI. The CDR3 sequence: CASRDYGTPQETQYF. CDR3 in DNA: TGTGCCAGCAGAGACTACGGGACGCCCCAAGAGACCCAGTACTTC.

This clone was counted a few times. J is TRBJ1-5 and V is TRBV7-3, with a tentative D call TRBD1 (5 bases). CDR1 SGHTA and CDR2 FQGTGA come from the germline V gene. With 6 bases removed from V and 4 bases from J, the gap between germline ends came to 22 bases. The CDR3 runs to 17 residues. The CDR3 DNA reads TGTGCCAGCAGTTACGCGCTTAGGGACGTCAGGAATCAGCCCCAGCATTTT. This translates into CASSYALRDVRNQPQHF.